One sample yielded the 29 T cell receptor beta chains listed below, sequenced in a study of T cell responses to AZD1222 COVID-19 vaccine. Only in-frame clones appear in the TCRdb table, and some are missing; sequencing was by immunoSEQ multiplex PCR. The sample has roughly 80,000 clones, around nine tenths seen once. This material consisted of peripheral blood, taken 28 days after the second AZD1222 dose. The receptors originated from an adult who received the AZD1222 COVID-19 vaccine.

The gene calls are TRBV6-5 and TRBJ1-2; 8 bases fit TRBD1. Germline assignment: CDR1 MNHEY and CDR2 SVGAGI. CDR3 length: 14 amino acids. V was clipped by 4 bases and J by 4 bases; unmatched bases: 5. CDR3 coding DNA: TGTGCCAGCAGTTTCGGACAGGGTCCCTATGGCTACACCTTC. Protein sequence: CASSFGQGPYGYTF.

This rearrangement joins TRBV10-3 to TRBJ1-2; D remains unclear. Between the trimmed V and J ends, which lost 0 bases and 10 bases, there was a span of 9 bases. The CDR3 extends over 12 amino acids. Germline CDR1 ENHRY, CDR2 SYGVKD. In nucleotides, the CDR3 is TGTGCCATCAGTGAGTCGGGATTTGACTACACCTTC. Protein product: CAISESGFDYTF.

In its sample, this clone was seen a few times. The chain carries TRBV6-5 and TRBJ1-6, with 8 bases aligning to TRBD1. CDR3 length: 15 residues. The V gene end was trimmed by 7 bases and the J gene end by 5 bases; junction bases not matched to a gene: 7. CDR1 is MNHEY and CDR2 is SVGAGI in the germline V gene. The CDR3 reads CASKKDRVDNSPLHF. Here the CDR3 DNA reads TGTGCCAGCAAGAAGGACAGGGTAGATAATTCACCCCTCCACTTT.

The V and J genes are TRBV7-9 and TRBJ1-3; no reliable D call. The CDR3 spans 13 residues. The germline V gene has CDR1 SEHNR and CDR2 FQNEAQ (reference sequence). The V end was cut by 5 bases, the J end by 9 bases, with 14 bases between. In DNA, the CDR3 is TGTGCCAGCAGCCAACCGGACTCCAGCACCATATATTTT. This sequence encodes CASSQPDSSTIYF.

This chain links TRBV9 with TRBJ1-2, with 9 bases fitting TRBD1. With V trimmed by 0 bases and J by 5 bases, 5 bases remained unmatched. The germline gives CDR1 SGDLS, CDR2 YYNGEE. The CDR3 is made up of 15 amino acids. CDR3: CASSVGGTGQYGYTF. CDR3 DNA sequence: TGTGCCAGCAGCGTAGGTGGGACAGGGCAATATGGCTACACCTTC. The full variable domain, rest sourced from reference TRBV9 and TRBJ1-2, is DSGVTQTPKHLITATGQRVTLRCSPRSGDLSVYWYQQSLDQGLQFLIQYYNGEERAKGNILERFSAQQFPDLHSELNLSSLELGDSALYFCASSVGGTGQYGYTFGSGTRLTVV.

The CDR3 spells CAWSVRSRGTGQPQHF. The DNA for the CDR3 is TGTGCCTGGAGTGTAAGGTCCAGGGGGACAGGTCAGCCCCAGCATTTT. This chain joins TRBV30 and TRBJ1-5; 8 bases match TRBD1. The CDR3 contains 16 residues. Germline V gene data show CDR1 as GTSNPN and CDR2 as SVGIG (reference sequence). After removal of 0 bases from V and 6 bases from J, the junction contained 10 bases not matched to a gene. The variable domain in full, completed from reference TRBV30 and TRBJ1-5, reads SQTIHQWPATLVQPVGSPLSLECTVEGTSNPNLYWYRQAAGRGLQLLFYSVGIGQISSEVPQNLSASRPQDRQFILSSKKLLLSDSGFYLCAWSVRSRGTGQPQHFGDGTRLSIL.

The chain's CDR3 is CASSLWSGAYEQYF. DNA of the CDR3: TGTGCCAGCAGTTTATGGTCAGGGGCCTACGAGCAGTACTTC. The gene calls are TRBV27 and TRBJ2-7, with a tentative D call TRBD1 (6 bases). CDR3 length equals 14 residues. Trimming stripped 1 base from V and 2 bases from J, with 9 bases between. Germline-derived CDR1 and CDR2 are MNHEY and SMNVEV (reference sequence).

The V gene is TRBV5-1, the J gene TRBJ1-1; no reliable D call. This CDR3 has 14 residues. V was shortened by 0 bases and J by 5 bases, with 11 bases between the two germline ends. The germline V gene encodes CDR1 SGHRS and CDR2 YFSETQ. For the CDR3, the DNA is TGCGCCAGCAGCTTGGCCGGTCCCACAACTGAAGCTTTCTTT. It encodes CASSLAGPTTEAFF.

The V call is TRBV5-6, the J call TRBJ1-4, with D unresolved. CDR1 is SGHDT and CDR2 is YYEEEE in the germline V gene. This CDR3 comprises 13 residues. Deletions cut 3 bases from V and 5 bases from J, with 8 bases between. CDR3 nucleotide sequence: TGTGCCAGCAGCTCACAACAGAATGAAAAACTGTTTTTT. It specifies CASSSQQNEKLFF. Full variable domain (remainder filled in from reference TRBV5-6 and TRBJ1-4): DAGVTQSPTHLIKTRGQQVTLRCSPKSGHDTVSWYQQALGQGPQFIFQYYEEEERQRGNFPDRFSGHQFPNYSSELNVNALLLGDSALYLCASSSQQNEKLFFGSGTQLSVL.

The chain joins TRBV7-9 to TRBJ2-7; 11 bases line up with TRBD2. In germline, CDR1 is SEHNR, CDR2 FQNEAQ (reference sequence). The CDR3 extends over 17 amino acids. Losses at the gene ends were 5 bases for V and 2 bases for J; bases not matched to a gene: 11. CDR3 residues: CASSPALSSGGTYEQYF. In DNA, the CDR3 is TGTGCCAGCAGCCCAGCCCTTTCTAGCGGGGGGACCTACGAGCAGTACTTC.

The rearrangement joins TRBV27 to TRBJ2-7; D unclear. The CDR3 extends over 15 amino acids. Germline CDR1 and CDR2: MNHEY and SMNVEV (reference sequence). Trimming cost V 5 bases and J 1 base, with 15 bases left between them. The CDR3 protein is CASSTAPVASYEQYF. For the CDR3, the DNA is TGTGCCAGCAGTACAGCCCCGGTAGCATCCTACGAGCAGTACTTC.

This clone was recorded only once. CDR3 in amino acids: CAWTSSTASPLHF. As DNA, the CDR3 is TGTGCCTGGACCTCCTCGACAGCGTCACCCCTCCACTTT. This chain uses TRBV30 with TRBJ1-6; tentative D call: TRBD1 (5 bases). Trimming took off 4 bases at V and 10 bases at J, with 14 bases between the two ends. The CDR3 has 13 residues. The V gene's germline CDR1 is GTSNPN and CDR2 SVGIG (reference sequence).

The V gene is TRBV28, the J gene TRBJ2-2, with a weak D call TRBD2 (6 bases). Germline V gives CDR1 MDHEN, CDR2 SYDVKM. The V end lost 5 bases, the J end lost 4 bases, and 23 bases lay between the germline ends. This CDR3 is built from 18 residues. CDR3 nucleotides: TGTGCCAGCAGTGACCCCGGGGGAGCGGAAACGAGCACCGGGGAGCTGTTTTTT. Protein: CASSDPGGAETSTGELFF.

The chain has TRBV6-2 or TRBV6-3 and TRBJ1-2; 7 bases agree with TRBD1. This CDR3 spans 16 amino acids. Germline V gene sequence: CDR1 MNHEY, CDR2 SVGEGT. V dropped 6 bases and J dropped 4; count of bases not matched to a gene: 14. CDR3 DNA sequence: TGTGCCAGCAGGCCTACCCGAGGGGGCTCGGGCTATGGCTACACCTTC. This translates into CASRPTRGGSGYGYTF.

The chain combines TRBV15 with TRBJ2-3; 11 bases agree with TRBD2. Germline values: CDR1 LNHNV, CDR2 YYDKDF (reference sequence). The CDR3 runs 17 residues. V lost 0 bases and J lost 3; bases outside the gene matches: 5. CDR3 sequence reads: CATSRDPSGGLTDTQYF. The CDR3, as DNA: TGTGCCACCAGCAGAGACCCTAGCGGGGGGTTAACAGATACGCAGTATTTT.

This chain uses TRBV2 with TRBJ2-1; D gene uncertain. The V end was cut by 6 bases, the J end by 15 bases, with 21 bases between. This CDR3 has 13 amino acids. Germline assignment: CDR1 SNHLY and CDR2 FYNNEI. CDR3 amino acids: CASSIQPWTARFF. In DNA form, the CDR3 reads TGTGCCAGCAGCATTCAACCGTGGACGGCCCGGTTCTTC.

A few counts support this clone. The chain is built from TRBV6-6 and TRBJ1-6, with TRBD1 matching 9 bases. The CDR3 extends over 14 amino acids. The germline V gene has CDR1 MNHNY and CDR2 SVGAGI (reference sequence). Losses at the gene ends were 7 bases for V and 9 bases for J; bases not matched to a gene: 7. The CDR3 reads CASTVQGAVSPLHF. DNA for the CDR3: TGTGCCAGCACCGTACAGGGGGCGGTTTCACCCCTCCACTTT.

J is TRBJ1-3 and V is TRBV27; TRBD1 agrees at 8 bases. Unmatched junction bases numbered 5, after V lost 3 bases and J lost 7 bases. The CDR3 has 14 residues. Germline CDR1 is MNHEY and CDR2 is SMNVEV (reference sequence). This chain's CDR3 is CASSFRGQGNTIYF. Written as DNA, the CDR3 is TGTGCCAGCAGTTTCAGGGGGCAGGGGAACACCATATATTTT.

This clone was recorded only once. The CDR3 spells CASSPGTGGNQPQHF. CDR3 DNA: TGTGCCAGCAGTCCCGGGACAGGGGGCAATCAGCCCCAGCATTTT. This rearrangement joins TRBV28 to TRBJ1-5, with TRBD1 matching over 10 bases. Germline CDR1 reads MDHEN; CDR2 reads SYDVKM. There are 15 residues in the CDR3. V dropped 5 bases and J dropped 2; count of bases not matched to a gene: 3.

The rearrangement uses TRBV6-5 and TRBJ1-3, with no clear D. The CDR3 is 12 residues long. Germline V CDR1 and CDR2: MNHEY, SVGAGI. The germline V and J ends were trimmed by 5 bases and 4 bases, with 6 bases remaining between them. CDR3 loop: CASSSQGNTIYF. In DNA form, the CDR3 reads TGTGCCAGCAGTAGTCAGGGAAACACCATATATTTT.

The rearrangement uses TRBV7-2 and TRBJ2-7, with D possibly being TRBD1 (6 bases). The CDR3 extends over 15 amino acids. In germline, CDR1 is SGHTA, CDR2 FQGNSA. With 0 bases removed from V and 0 bases from J, the gap between germline ends came to 9 bases. The CDR3 reads CASSLAAGVSYEQYF. The CDR3 coding sequence is TGTGCCAGCAGCTTAGCCGCAGGGGTCTCCTACGAGCAGTACTTC.

The V and J genes are TRBV2 and TRBJ1-1; no clear D gene. The CDR3 contains 14 residues. The germline V and J ends were trimmed by 2 bases and 1 base, with 8 bases remaining between them. Germline V gene lookup returns CDR1 SNHLY and CDR2 FYNNEI. Here the CDR3 reads CASSESSANTEAFF. DNA for the CDR3: TGTGCCAGCAGTGAATCAAGTGCGAACACTGAAGCTTTCTTT.

The chain couples TRBV28 to TRBJ1-1; 7 nucleotides agree with TRBD1. V lost 8 bases and J lost 3; bases outside the gene matches: 9. Germline-derived CDR1 and CDR2 are MDHEN and SYDVKM. CDR3 length: 14 residues. The CDR3 protein is CASRFQGVDTEAFF. Written as DNA, the CDR3 is TGTGCCAGCCGCTTCCAGGGGGTGGACACTGAAGCTTTCTTT.

The CDR3 sequence is CAISESRAFQETQYF. The CDR3 nucleotides are TGTGCCATCAGTGAGTCGAGGGCTTTTCAAGAGACCCAGTACTTC. The chain uses TRBV10-3 and TRBJ2-5, with D perhaps matching TRBD2 (5 bases). CDR3 size: 15 residues. Germline V gene lookup returns CDR1 ENHRY and CDR2 SYGVKD. Deletions cut 0 bases from V and 2 bases from J, with 10 bases between.

CDR3 sequence: CATSRGGSNQPQHF. As DNA, the CDR3 is TGTGCCACCAGCAGAGGGGGGAGCAATCAGCCCCAGCATTTT. The chain combines TRBV15 with TRBJ1-5, with D tentatively TRBD1 (5 bases). Deletions cut 1 base from V and 1 base from J, with 5 bases between. Germline CDR1 LNHNV, CDR2 YYDKDF (reference sequence). CDR3 size: 14 residues.

The chain carries TRBV19 and TRBJ1-2; D gene unclear. V shed 5 bases and J shed 5 bases, with 12 bases lying between them. This CDR3 comprises 13 residues. In germline, CDR1 is LNHDA, CDR2 SQIVND (reference sequence). CDR3 nucleotides: TGTGCCAGTAGTCGGGCGGAACCGTATGGCTACACCTTC. Translation: CASSRAEPYGYTF. Full variable domain (missing parts from reference TRBV19 and TRBJ1-2): DGGITQSPKYLFRKEGQNVTLSCEQNLNHDAMYWYRQDPGQGLRLIYYSQIVNDFQKGDIAEGYSVSREKKESFPLTVTSAQKNPTAFYLCASSRAEPYGYTFGSGTRLTVV.

This clone was counted only a few times. The rearrangement joins TRBV15 to TRBJ1-6; the D is unclear. V lost 0 bases to trimming and J lost 6 bases, with 6 bases between them. The V gene's germline CDR1 is LNHNV and CDR2 YYDKDF (reference sequence). The CDR3 has 14 amino acids. For the CDR3, the DNA is TGTGCCACCAGCAGAGAATCCGCTAATTCACCCCTCCACTTT. Its protein is CATSRESANSPLHF.

The chain combines TRBV6-5 with TRBJ1-6, with D maybe TRBD1 (6 bases). The CDR3 length is 14 residues. Trimming removed 6 bases at V and 7 bases at J, with 13 bases between. Germline V CDR1 and CDR2: MNHEY, SVGAGI. The CDR3 DNA follows: TGTGCCAGCAGCGTACAGGGCCGAAATTCACCCCTCCACTTT. It yields the protein CASSVQGRNSPLHF.

The rearrangement uses TRBV10-1 and TRBJ1-6; D not resolved. Germline CDR1 reads WNHNN; CDR2 reads SYGVQD (reference sequence). Trimming removed 0 bases at V and 7 bases at J, with 7 bases between. The CDR3 runs to 14 residues. CDR3 region: CASSESIRNSPLHF. The CDR3 DNA reads as TGCGCCAGCAGTGAGTCCATCCGGAATTCACCCCTCCACTTT.